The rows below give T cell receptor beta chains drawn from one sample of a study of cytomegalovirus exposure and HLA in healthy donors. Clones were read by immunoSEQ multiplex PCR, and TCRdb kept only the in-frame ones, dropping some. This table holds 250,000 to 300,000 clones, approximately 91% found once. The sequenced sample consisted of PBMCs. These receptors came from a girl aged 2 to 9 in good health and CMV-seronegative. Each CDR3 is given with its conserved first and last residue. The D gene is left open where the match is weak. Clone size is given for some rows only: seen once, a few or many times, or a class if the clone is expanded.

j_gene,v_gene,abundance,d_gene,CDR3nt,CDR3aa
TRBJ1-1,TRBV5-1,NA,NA,TGCGCCAGCAGTCCACAGGGCTCCCACACTGAAGCTTTCTTT,CASSPQGSHTEAFF
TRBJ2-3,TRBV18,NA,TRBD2,TGTGCCAGCTCACATCGGGGACTAGCGTCCCGCACAGATACGCAGTATTTT,CASSHRGLASRTDTQYF
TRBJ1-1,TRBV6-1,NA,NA,TGTGCCAGCAGTTCCTACCGCGCGAGAACTGAAGCTTTCTTT,CASSSYRARTEAFF
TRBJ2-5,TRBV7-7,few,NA,TGTGCCAGCAGCTTAGCGGGGCTAAAAGGGGGGACCCAGTACTTC,CASSLAGLKGGTQYF
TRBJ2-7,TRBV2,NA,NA,TGTGCCAGCAGTGTAGACAGCCCCTACGAGCAGTACTTC,CASSVDSPYEQYF
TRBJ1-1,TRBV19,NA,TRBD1,TGTGCCAGCTCGAAACAGGGGCAACTTCTAGCTTTCTTT,CASSKQGQLLAFF
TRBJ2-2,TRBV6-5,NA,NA,TGTGCCAGCAGTCTACCGCCTACCGGGGAGCTGTTTTTT,CASSLPPTGELFF
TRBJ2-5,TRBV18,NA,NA,TGTGCCAGCTCGCCTCGGGGACAAGAGACCCAGTACTTC,CASSPRGQETQYF
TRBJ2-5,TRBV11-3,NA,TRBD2,TGTGCCAGCAGCCTCCGACTAGCGGGGGGTAAGGAGACCCAGTACTTC,CASSLRLAGGKETQYF
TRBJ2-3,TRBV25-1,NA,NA,TGTGCCAGCAGACGGTCAGATACGCAGTATTTT,CASRRSDTQYF
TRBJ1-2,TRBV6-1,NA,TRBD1,TGTGCCAGCAGTGAAGGCCAGGGGGCCCTTGGCTACACCTTC,CASSEGQGALGYTF
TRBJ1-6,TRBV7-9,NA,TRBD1,TGTGCCAGCAGCCCTCGGACAGGGTACCCCCTCCACTTT,CASSPRTGYPLHF
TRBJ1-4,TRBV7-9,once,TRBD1,TGTGCCAGCAGCCGGCACCTGGGACAGGTTAATGAAAAACTGTTTTTT,CASSRHLGQVNEKLFF
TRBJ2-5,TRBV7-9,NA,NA,TGTGCCAGCAGCGATAGCCCCGCGGCTACCTATCCCGAGACCCAGTACTTC,CASSDSPAATYPETQYF
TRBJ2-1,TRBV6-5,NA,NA,TGTGCCAGCAGTTACTTTTTCATTGCCTACAATGAGCAGTTCTTC,CASSYFFIAYNEQFF
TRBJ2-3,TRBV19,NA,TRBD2,TGTGCCAGTAGTTCACTAGCGGGAACCACAGATACGCAGTATTTT,CASSSLAGTTDTQYF
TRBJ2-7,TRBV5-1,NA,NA,TGCGCCAGCCCCGGTGCAGGCGAGCAGTACTTC,CASPGAGEQYF
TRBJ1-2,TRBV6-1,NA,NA,TGTGCCAGCAGTGACAGGGGCGCTTTTGGGGGCTACACCTTC,CASSDRGAFGGYTF
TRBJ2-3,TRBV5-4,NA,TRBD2,TGTGCCAGCAGCTCTCCGGGACTAGCGGGAGGGACAGATACGCAGTATTTT,CASSSPGLAGGTDTQYF
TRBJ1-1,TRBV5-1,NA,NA,TGCGCCAGCAGCTTTTGGGAAGAGGGCACTGAAGCTTTCTTT,CASSFWEEGTEAFF
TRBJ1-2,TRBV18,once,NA,TGTGCCAGCTCACCGGGGACACAGGGCTCCTATGGCTACACCTTC,CASSPGTQGSYGYTF
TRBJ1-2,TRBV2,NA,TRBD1,TGTGCCAGCAGCAGGACAGGGGGCAATGGCTACACCTTC,CASSRTGGNGYTF
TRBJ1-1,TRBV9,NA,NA,TGTGCCAGCAGCGTAGATTACGGTGCTGAAGCTTTCTTT,CASSVDYGAEAFF
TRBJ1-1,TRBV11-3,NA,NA,TGTGCCAGCAGCTCCCCCAGGGGTGAAGCTTTCTTT,CASSSPRGEAFF
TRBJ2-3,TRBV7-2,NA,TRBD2,TGTGCCAGCAGCTTTTCAGGCTGGGGGGGATCGACAGATACGCAGTATTTT,CASSFSGWGGSTDTQYF
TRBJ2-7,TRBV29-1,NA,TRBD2,TGCAGCGCCCAACTAGCGGGAGTAGGCGAGCAGTACTTC,CSAQLAGVGEQYF
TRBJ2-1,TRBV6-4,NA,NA,TGTGCCAGCAGTGACGGGCCTTACAATGAGCAGTTCTTC,CASSDGPYNEQFF
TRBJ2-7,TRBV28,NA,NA,TGTGCCAGCAGTATACACAGGAGCCACGAGCAGTACTTC,CASSIHRSHEQYF
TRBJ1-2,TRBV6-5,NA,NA,TGTGCCAGCAGTTATAAAGGGGACTATGGCTACACCTTC,CASSYKGDYGYTF
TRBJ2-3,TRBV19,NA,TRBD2,TGTGCCAGTACCGCAGGCGGGGGTTTAAGGAGCACAGATACGCAGTATTTT,CASTAGGGLRSTDTQYF
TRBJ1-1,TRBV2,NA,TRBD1,TGTGCCAGCAGGCAAAGGTGGGACAGTGAAGCTTTCTTT,CASRQRWDSEAFF
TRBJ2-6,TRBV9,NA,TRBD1,TGTGCCAGCAGCTCTCCCCTAGGGGGCTTTGGGGCCAACGTCCTGACTTTC,CASSSPLGGFGANVLTF
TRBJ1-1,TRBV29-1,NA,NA,TGCAGCGTTGATGAGGGGGTTCGGACTGAAGCTTTCTTT,CSVDEGVRTEAFF
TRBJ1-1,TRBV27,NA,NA,TGTGCCAGCAAGACAACTTCCCCACCGAAGAACACTGAAGCTTTCTTT,CASKTTSPPKNTEAFF
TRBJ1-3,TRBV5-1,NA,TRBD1,TGCGCCAGCAGCTTGGGACAGGGGGTTGGAAACACCATATATTTT,CASSLGQGVGNTIYF
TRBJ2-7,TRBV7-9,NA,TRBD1,TGTGCCAGCAGCCCCAGGGACAGGGGCGGGCAGTACTTC,CASSPRDRGGQYF
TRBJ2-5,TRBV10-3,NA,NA,TGTGCCATCAAATATTCTTTAGCAGGGGAAGGGGAGACCCAGTACTTC,CAIKYSLAGEGETQYF
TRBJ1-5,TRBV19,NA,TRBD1,TGTGCCAGTAGTACCCTCACAGGGGGCGGCAATCAGCCCCAGCATTTT,CASSTLTGGGNQPQHF
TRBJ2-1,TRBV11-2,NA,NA,TGTGCCAGCAGCTTACAGTGGAATGAGCAGTTCTTC,CASSLQWNEQFF
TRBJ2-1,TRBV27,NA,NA,TGTGCCAGCAGTTCAGGGCCGTCGGGCTACAATGAGCAGTTCTTC,CASSSGPSGYNEQFF
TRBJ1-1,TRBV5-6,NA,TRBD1,TGTGCCAGCAGTTTCGGACAGGGCCTAACTGAAGCTTTCTTT,CASSFGQGLTEAFF
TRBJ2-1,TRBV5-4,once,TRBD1,TGTGCCAGCAGCTTCGGGACAGCGTTTCCCAGCTCCTACAATGAGCAGTTCTTC,CASSFGTAFPSSYNEQFF
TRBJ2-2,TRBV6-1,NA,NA,TGTGCCAGCAGTGAACAGGCAGGGGAGCTGTTTTTT,CASSEQAGELFF
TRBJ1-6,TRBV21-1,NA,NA,TGTGCCAGCAGGAGGACTAACCCCCTCCTAGTCGATTCACCCCTCCACTTT,CASRRTNPLLVDSPLHF